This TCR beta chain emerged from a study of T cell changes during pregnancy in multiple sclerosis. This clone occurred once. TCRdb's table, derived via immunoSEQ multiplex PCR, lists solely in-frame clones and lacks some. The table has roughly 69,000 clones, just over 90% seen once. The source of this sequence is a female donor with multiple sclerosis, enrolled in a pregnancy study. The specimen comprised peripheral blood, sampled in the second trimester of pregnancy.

The CDR3 DNA follows: TGTGCCAGCAGTGAAGGAGCCTACAATGAGCAGTTCTTC. It encodes CASSEGAYNEQFF. The chain couples TRBV6-4 to TRBJ2-1; D ambiguous. The CDR3 extends over 13 amino acids. Per the germline V gene, CDR1 is MRHNA and CDR2 is SNTAGT. V lost 3 bases and J 2 bases, leaving 5 bases between the germline ends.